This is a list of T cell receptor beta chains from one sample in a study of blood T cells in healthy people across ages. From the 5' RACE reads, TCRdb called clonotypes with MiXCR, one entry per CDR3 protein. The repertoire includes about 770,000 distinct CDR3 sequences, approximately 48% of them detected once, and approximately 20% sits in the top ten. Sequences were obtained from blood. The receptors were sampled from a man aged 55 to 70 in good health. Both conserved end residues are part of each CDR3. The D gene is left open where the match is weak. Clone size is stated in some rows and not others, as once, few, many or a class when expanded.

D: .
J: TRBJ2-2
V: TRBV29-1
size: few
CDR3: CSVVKGPGELFF
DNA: TGCAGCGTTGTTAAGGGACCTGGGGAGCTGTTTTTT

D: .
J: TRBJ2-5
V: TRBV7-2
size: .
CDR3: CASSLGPQGSLGETQYF
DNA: TGTGCCAGCAGCTTAGGGCCCCAGGGTTCCCTTGGGGAGACCCAGTACTTC

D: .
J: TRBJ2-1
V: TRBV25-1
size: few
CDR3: CASSESSVQFF
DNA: TGTGCCAGCAGTGAATCGTCAGTGCAGTTCTTC

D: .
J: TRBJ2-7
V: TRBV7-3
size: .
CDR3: CASSLKGGGEVGFRYEQYF
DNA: TGTGCCAGCAGCTTAAAGGGCGGAGGGGAAGTCGGATTTCGGTACGAGCAGTACTTC

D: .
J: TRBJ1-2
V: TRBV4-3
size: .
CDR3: CASSPKRTVYGYTF
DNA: TGCGCCAGCAGCCCCAAAAGAACAGTCTATGGCTACACCTTC

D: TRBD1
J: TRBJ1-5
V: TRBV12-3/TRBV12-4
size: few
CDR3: CASRAGTGGQPQHF
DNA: TGTGCCAGCAGGGCCGGGACAGGGGGTCAGCCCCAGCATTTT

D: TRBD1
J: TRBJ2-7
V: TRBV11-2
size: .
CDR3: CASSYGQDSYNEQYF
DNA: TGTGCCAGCAGTTACGGACAGGATTCCTACAATGAGCAGTACTTC

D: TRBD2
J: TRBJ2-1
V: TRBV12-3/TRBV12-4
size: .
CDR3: CASSLVAGGNNEQFF
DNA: TGTGCCAGCAGCCTCGTAGCGGGGGGGAACAATGAGCAGTTCTTC

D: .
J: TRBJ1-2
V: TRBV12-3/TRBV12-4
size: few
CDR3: CASSHNRDWDGYTF
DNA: TGTGCCAGCAGCCACAACCGGGACTGGGATGGCTACACCTTC

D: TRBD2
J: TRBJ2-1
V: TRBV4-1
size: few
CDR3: CASSPRSGGSYNEQFF
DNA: TGCGCCAGCAGCCCCCGTTCGGGGGGCTCCTACAATGAGCAGTTCTTC

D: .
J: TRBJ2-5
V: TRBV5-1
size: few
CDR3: CASSRGGDSKETQYF
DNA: TGCGCCAGCAGCCGTGGAGGGGATAGTAAAGAGACCCAGTACTTC

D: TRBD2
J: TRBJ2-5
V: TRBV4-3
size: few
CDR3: CASSQVWRGAQETQYF
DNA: TGCGCCAGCAGCCAAGTTTGGCGGGGGGCTCAAGAGACCCAGTACTTC

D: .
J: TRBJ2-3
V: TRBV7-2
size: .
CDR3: CASSLGGALSTDTQYF
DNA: TGTGCCAGCAGCTTGGGCGGGGCCCTTAGCACAGATACGCAGTATTTT

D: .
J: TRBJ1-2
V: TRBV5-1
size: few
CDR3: CASSFSPTADYGYTF
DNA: TGCGCCAGCAGCTTCTCTCCCACAGCGGACTATGGCTACACCTTC

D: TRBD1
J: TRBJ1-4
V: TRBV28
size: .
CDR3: CASASLHRGKGSLFF
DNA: TGTGCCAGCGCTTCCCTTCACAGGGGAAAAGGGAGTCTGTTTTTT

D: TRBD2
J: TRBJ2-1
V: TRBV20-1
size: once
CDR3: CSARAILAGGIDEQFF
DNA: TGCAGTGCTAGAGCCATACTAGCGGGGGGTATAGATGAGCAGTTCTTC

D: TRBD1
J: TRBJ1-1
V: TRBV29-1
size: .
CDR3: CSGGQEGTEAFF
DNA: TGCAGCGGAGGACAGGAGGGCACTGAAGCTTTCTTT

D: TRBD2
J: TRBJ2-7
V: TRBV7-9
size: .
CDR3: CASLADNSYEQYF
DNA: TGTGCCAGTCTAGCGGATAACTCCTACGAGCAGTACTTC

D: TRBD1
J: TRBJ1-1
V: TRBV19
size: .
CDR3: CASSAPQGGTEAFF
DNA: TGTGCCAGTAGTGCTCCTCAGGGGGGCACTGAAGCTTTCTTT

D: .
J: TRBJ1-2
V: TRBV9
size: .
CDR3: CASSAGQKNYGYTF
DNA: TGTGCCAGCAGCGCCGGACAGAAAAACTATGGCTACACCTTC

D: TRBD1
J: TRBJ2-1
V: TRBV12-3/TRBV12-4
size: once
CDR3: CASSLAGQGTNEQFF
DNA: TGTGCCAGCAGTTTGGCAGGACAGGGGACCAATGAGCAGTTCTTC

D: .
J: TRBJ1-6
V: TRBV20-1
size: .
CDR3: CSASTGSKNSSLHF
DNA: TGCAGTGCTAGCACAGGCTCTAAAAATTCATCCCTCCACTTT

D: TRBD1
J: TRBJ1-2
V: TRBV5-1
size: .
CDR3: CASSLDGQGESDGYTF
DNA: TGCGCCAGCAGCTTGGACGGACAGGGGGAATCAGATGGCTACACCTTC

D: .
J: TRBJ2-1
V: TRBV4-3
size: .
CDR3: CASSQEIGQDEFF
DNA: TGCGCCAGCAGCCAAGAAATCGGGCAGGATGAGTTCTTC

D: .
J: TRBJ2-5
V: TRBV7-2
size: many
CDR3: CASSRDSLQETQYF
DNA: TGTGCCAGCAGCCGGGACTCCTTACAAGAGACCCAGTACTTC

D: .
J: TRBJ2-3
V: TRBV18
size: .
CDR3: CASSQQTQVIDTQYF
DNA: TGTGCCAGCTCACAACAGACCCAGGTGATAGATACGCAGTATTTT

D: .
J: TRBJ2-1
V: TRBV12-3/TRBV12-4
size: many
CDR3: CASSAQGSSYNEQFF
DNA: TGTGCCAGCAGTGCACAGGGAAGCTCCTACAATGAGCAGTTCTTC

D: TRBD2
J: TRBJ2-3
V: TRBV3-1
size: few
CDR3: CASSQDTSGVSSTDTQYF
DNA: TGTGCCAGCAGCCAAGATACTAGCGGGGTTTCTAGCACAGATACGCAGTATTTT